This TCR beta chain appears in the sequencing data of a study of T cells in Graves' hyperthyroidism and ophthalmopathy. Findings and limits, study-wide: In simple terms, a model built on 13 V-J features told ophthalmopathy apart from stable hyperthyroidism. Peripheral blood also featured most of the thyroid clonotypes expanded above 0.001.

This clonotype was counted a few times. Antigen: not known. This CDR3 contains 17 residues. V was pared by 1 base and J by 4 bases, with 13 bases of the junction left unmatched. CDR1 SGHTS and CDR2 YDEGEE come from the germline V gene. When ophthalmopathy did not progress within 18 months, Graves' hyperthyroidism was considered stable. The PBMCs had their origin in 7.5 to 10 ml of fresh peripheral blood. TCR beta CDR3 sequences were amplified from RNA transcripts. When the TCR CDR3 underwent first-round RT-PCR, the HTBI primer set was used. TCRdb independently ran MiXCR on the multiplex PCR reads; one entry per CDR3 protein. The sample holds 300,000 to 400,000 distinct CDR3 sequences, about 20% seen once.

The sequence derives from a woman between 45 and 60 years old with Graves' hyperthyroidism. Specimen: blood. The chain recombines TRBV5-8 with TRBJ1-1, with 7 bases matching TRBD1. CDR3 sequence (DNA): TGTGCCAGCAGCTTGCCCACAGGGGAAGCTTGGGGCACTGAAGCTTTCTTT. This gives the protein CASSLPTGEAWGTEAFF.